The entry below gives a single TCR beta chain sequence along with its context. The target antigen is unknown. Germline-derived CDR1 and CDR2 are MGHRA and YSYEKL. V was cut by 0 bases and J by 3 bases, with 5 bases left in between. The CDR3 runs to 13 residues. TCRdb called the reads again in MiXCR, with one record for every CDR3 protein. The data show some 99,000 distinct CDR3 sequences, around 28% seen once. The sample comes from a study of T cell repertoires in cytomegalovirus infection. Study information: CMV epitopes, recently identified HLA-C-restricted and well-studied HLA-B-restricted, were used. Matching HLA type and CMV infection were both indicated by public TCR beta signatures. The study, taken as a whole, reports: HLA-C-restricted CMV-specific TCR beta clonotypes were dominant in the ex vivo response. CMV carriers with the relevant HLA were identified by cumulative public TCR beta family frequency.

This clonotype originated in a human donor in good health (CMV status not recorded). Some clones in this sample may be carry-over from other donors' samples. The sample here was CD8+ T cells from cultured PBMCs, taken from culture after CMV antigen stimulation. The chain combines TRBV4-1 with TRBJ1-1; D is undetermined. CDR3 nucleotides: TGCGCCAGCAGCCAAGATTTGGACACTGAAGCTTTCTTT. Translation: CASSQDLDTEAFF.